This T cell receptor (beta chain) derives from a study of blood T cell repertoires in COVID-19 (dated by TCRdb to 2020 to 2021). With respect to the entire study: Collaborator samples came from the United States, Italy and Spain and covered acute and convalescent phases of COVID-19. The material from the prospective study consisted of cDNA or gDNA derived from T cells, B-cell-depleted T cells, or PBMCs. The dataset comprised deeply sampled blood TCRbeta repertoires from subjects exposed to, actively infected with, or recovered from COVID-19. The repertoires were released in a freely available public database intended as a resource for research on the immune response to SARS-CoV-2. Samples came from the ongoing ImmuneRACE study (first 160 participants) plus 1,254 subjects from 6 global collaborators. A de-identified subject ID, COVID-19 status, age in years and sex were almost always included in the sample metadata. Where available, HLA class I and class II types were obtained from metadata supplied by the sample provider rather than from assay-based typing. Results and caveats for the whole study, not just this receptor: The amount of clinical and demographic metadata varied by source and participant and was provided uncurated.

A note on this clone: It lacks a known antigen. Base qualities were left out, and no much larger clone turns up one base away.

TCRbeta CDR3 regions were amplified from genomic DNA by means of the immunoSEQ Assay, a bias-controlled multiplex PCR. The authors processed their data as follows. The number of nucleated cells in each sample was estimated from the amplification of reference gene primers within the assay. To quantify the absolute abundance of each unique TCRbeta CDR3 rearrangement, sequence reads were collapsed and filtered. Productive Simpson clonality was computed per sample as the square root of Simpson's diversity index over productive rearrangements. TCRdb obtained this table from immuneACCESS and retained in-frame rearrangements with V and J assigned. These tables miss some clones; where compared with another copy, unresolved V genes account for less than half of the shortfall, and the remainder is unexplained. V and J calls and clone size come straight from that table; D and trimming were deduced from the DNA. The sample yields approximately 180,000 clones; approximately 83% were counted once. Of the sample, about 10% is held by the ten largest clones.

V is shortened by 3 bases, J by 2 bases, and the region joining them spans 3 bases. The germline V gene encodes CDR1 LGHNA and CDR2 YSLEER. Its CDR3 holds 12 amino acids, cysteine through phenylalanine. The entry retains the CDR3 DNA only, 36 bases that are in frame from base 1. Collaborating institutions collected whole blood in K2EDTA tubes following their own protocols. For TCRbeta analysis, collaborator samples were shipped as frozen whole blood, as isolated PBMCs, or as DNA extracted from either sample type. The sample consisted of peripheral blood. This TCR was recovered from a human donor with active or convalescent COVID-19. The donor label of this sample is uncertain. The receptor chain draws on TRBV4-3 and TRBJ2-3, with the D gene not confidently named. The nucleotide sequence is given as TGCGCCAGCAGCCAGTACACAGATACGCAGTATTTT. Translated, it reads CASSQYTDTQYF.